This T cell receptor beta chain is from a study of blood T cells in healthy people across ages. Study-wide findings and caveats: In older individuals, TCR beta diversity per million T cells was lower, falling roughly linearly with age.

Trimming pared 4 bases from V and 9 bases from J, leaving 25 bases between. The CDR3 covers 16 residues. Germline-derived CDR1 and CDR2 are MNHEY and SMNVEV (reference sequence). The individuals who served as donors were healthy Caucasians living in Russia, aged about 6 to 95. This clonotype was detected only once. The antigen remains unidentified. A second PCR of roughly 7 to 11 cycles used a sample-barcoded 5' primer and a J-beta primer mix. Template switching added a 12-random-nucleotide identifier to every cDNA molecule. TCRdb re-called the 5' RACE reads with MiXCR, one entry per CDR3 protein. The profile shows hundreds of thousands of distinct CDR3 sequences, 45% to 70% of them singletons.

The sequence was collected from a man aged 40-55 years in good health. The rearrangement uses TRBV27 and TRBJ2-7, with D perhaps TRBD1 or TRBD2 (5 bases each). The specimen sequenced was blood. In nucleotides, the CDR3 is TGTGCCAGCAGTTCGCTTACGGTCGGGACCATCGGCTGGCAGTACTTC. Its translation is CASSSLTVGTIGWQYF.